This record covers a single T cell receptor (beta chain). No antigen is known for it. Germline-derived CDR1 and CDR2 are ENHRY and SYGVKD. The CDR3 loop spans 17 amino acids. The V segment lost 6 bases and the J segment 0 bases; nucleotides outside the gene matches: 9. These data belong to a study of T cells in Graves' hyperthyroidism and ophthalmopathy. From RNA transcripts, TCR beta CDR3 regions were amplified. The HTBI set primed first-round TCR CDR3 RT-PCR. TCRdb recomputed calls from the multiplex PCR reads with MiXCR, one row per CDR3 protein. The sample includes over 300,000 distinct CDR3 sequences, approximately 13% of them seen just once. Hyperthyroidism of Graves' type that showed no ophthalmopathy progression within 18 months was stable. Aged 18 to 65, the patients had hyperthyroidism that was newly diagnosed and had lasted under 2 months. 10 ml of fresh peripheral blood supplied the PBMCs.

Study-level results: Before onset, by a median of about six months, the model predicted ophthalmopathy.

The source is a woman aged 55-75 years with Graves' hyperthyroidism. Sequencing was performed on blood. The chain is built from TRBV10-3 and TRBJ2-5; 11 nucleotides agree with TRBD2. The chain's CDR3 is CAISATGTSGNQETQYF. As DNA, the CDR3 is TGTGCCATCAGCGCCACCGGGACTAGCGGAAACCAAGAGACCCAGTACTTC.